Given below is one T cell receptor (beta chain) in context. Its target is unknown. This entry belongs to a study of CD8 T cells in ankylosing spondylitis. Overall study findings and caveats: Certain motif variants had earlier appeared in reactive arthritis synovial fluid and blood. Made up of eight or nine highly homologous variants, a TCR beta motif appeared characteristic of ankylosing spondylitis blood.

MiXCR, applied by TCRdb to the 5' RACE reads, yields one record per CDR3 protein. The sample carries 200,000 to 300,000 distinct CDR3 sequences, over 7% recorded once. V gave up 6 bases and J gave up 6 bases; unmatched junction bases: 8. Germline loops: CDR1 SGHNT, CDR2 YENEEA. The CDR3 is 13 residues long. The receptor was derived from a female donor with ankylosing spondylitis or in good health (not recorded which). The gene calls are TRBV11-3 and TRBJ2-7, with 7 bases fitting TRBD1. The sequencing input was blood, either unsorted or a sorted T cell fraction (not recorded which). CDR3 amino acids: CASSRRGGSEQYF. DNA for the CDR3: TGTGCCAGCAGTCGTCGAGGGGGCAGCGAGCAGTACTTC.